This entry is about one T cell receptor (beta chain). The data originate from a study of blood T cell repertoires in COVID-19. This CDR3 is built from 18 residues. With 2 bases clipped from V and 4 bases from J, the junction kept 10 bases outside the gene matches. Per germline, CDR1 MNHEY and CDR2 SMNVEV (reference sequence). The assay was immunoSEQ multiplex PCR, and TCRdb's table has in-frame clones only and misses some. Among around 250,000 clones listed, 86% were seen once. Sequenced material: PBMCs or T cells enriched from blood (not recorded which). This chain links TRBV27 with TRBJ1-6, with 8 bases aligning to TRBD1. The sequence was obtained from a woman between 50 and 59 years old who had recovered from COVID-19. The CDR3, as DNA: TGTGCCAGCAGTTTAGCGGATACGACAGGGGCGTATAATTCACCCCTCCACTTT. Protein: CASSLADTTGAYNSPLHF.